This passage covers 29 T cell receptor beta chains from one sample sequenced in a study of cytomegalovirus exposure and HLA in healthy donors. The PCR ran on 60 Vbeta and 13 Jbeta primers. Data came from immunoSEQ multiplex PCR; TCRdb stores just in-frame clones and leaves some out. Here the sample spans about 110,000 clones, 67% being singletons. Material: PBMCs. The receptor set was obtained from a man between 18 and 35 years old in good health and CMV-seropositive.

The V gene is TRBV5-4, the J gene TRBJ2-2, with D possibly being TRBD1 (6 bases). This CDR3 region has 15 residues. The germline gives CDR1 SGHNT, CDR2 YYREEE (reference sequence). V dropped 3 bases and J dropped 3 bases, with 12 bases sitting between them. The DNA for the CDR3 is TGTGCCAGCAGCTCAACCTACAGGGACACCGGGGAGCTGTTTTTT. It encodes CASSSTYRDTGELFF. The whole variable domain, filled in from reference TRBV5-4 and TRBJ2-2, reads ETGVTQSPTHLIKTRGQQVTLRCSSQSGHNTVSWYQQALGQGPQFIFQYYREEENGRGNFPPRFSGLQFPNYSSELNVNALELDDSALYLCASSSTYRDTGELFFGEGSRLTVL.

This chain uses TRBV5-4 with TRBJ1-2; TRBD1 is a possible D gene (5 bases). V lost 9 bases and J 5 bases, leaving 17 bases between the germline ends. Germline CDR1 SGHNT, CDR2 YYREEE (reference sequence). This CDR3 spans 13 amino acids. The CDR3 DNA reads TGTGCCACCTCAAACGGGGGTCGGTATGGCTACACCTTC. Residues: CATSNGGRYGYTF.

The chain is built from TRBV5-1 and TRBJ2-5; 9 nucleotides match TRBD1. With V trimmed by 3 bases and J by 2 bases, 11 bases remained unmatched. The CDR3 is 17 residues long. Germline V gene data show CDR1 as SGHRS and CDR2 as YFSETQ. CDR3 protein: CASSWTGALGGQETQYF. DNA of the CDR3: TGCGCCAGCAGCTGGACAGGGGCCTTAGGGGGGCAAGAGACCCAGTACTTC.

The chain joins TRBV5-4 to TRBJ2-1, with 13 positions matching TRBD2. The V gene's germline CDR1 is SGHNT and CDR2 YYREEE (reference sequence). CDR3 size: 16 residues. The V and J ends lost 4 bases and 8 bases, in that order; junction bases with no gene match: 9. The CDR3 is CASSPGGLAGLDEQFF. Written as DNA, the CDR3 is TGTGCCAGCAGCCCGGGGGGACTAGCGGGACTCGATGAGCAGTTCTTC.

For the CDR3, the DNA is TGTGCCAGCAGTTTAAATGGGGCGGGGGGACAACCCTACGAGCAGTACTTC. Amino acids: CASSLNGAGGQPYEQYF. The chain has TRBV28 and TRBJ2-7; 8 bases map to TRBD2. Losses at the gene ends were 2 bases for V and 2 bases for J; bases not matched to a gene: 11. This CDR3 has 17 residues. Germline V gene lookup returns CDR1 MDHEN and CDR2 SYDVKM.

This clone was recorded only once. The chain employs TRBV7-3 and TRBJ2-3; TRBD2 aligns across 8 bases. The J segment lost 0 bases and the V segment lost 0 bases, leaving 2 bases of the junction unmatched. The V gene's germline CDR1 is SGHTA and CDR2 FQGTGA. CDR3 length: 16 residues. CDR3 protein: CASSLTSGTSTDTQYF. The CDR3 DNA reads TGTGCCAGCAGCTTAACTAGCGGGACTAGCACAGATACGCAGTATTTT.

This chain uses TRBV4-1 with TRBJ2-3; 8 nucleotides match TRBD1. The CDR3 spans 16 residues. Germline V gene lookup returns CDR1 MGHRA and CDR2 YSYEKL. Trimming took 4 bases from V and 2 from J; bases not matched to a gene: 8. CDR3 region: CASSPAGQGATDTQYF. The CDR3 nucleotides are TGCGCCAGCAGCCCCGCCGGGCAGGGGGCCACAGATACGCAGTATTTT.

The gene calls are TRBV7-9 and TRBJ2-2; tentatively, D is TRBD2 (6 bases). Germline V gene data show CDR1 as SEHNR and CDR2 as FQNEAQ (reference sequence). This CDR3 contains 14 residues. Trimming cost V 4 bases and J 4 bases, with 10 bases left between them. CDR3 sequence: CASSYAGGTGELFF. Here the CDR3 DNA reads TGTGCCAGCAGCTACGCCGGGGGCACCGGGGAGCTGTTTTTT.

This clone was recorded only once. CDR3 region: CASRGQGNTEAFF. The CDR3 region has the DNA TGTGCCAGCAGGGGACAGGGGAACACTGAAGCTTTCTTT. The chain employs TRBV2 and TRBJ1-1; TRBD1 matches at 9 bases. There are 13 residues in the CDR3. V shed 6 bases, J shed 1 base, and the junction held 0 bases outside the gene matches. Germline V lookup: CDR1 SNHLY, CDR2 FYNNEI. Full variable domain (missing parts from reference TRBV2 and TRBJ1-1): EPEVTQTPSHQVTQMGQEVILRCVPISNHLYFYWYRQILGQKVEFLVSFYNNEISEKSEIFDDQFSVERPDGSNFTLKIRSTKLEDSAMYFCASRGQGNTEAFFGQGTRLTVV.

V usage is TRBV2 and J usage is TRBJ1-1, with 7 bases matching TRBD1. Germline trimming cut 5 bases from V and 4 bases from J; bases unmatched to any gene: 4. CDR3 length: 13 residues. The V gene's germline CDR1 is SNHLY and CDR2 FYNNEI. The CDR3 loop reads CASSLRGPTEAFF. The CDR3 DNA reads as TGTGCCAGCAGTCTTAGGGGGCCCACTGAAGCTTTCTTT.

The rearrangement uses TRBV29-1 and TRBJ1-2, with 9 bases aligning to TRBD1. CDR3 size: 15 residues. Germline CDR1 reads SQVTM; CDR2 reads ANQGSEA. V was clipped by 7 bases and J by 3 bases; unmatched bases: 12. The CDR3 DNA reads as TGCAGCGGTTTCGTCCGGGACAGGGACCACTATGGCTACACCTTC. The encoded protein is CSGFVRDRDHYGYTF.

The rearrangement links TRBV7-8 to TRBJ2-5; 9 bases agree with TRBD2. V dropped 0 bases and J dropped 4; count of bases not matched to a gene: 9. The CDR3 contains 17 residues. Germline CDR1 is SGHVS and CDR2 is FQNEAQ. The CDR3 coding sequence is TGTGCCAGCAGCTTAGCGCCGCGCGGGGGGGCCGGAGAGACCCAGTACTTC. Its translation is CASSLAPRGGAGETQYF.

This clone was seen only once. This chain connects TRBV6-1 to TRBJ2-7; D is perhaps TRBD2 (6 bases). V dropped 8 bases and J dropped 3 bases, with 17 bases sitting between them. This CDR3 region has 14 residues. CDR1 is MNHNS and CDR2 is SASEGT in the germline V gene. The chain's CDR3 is CASLGLPQGYEQYF. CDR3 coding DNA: TGTGCCAGCCTTGGACTACCCCAGGGCTACGAGCAGTACTTC.

The CDR3 nucleotides read TGCAGCGGGGGCGGGTCGGGGGTTGAGCAGTACTTC. This gives the protein CSGGGSGVEQYF. The chain recombines TRBV29-1 with TRBJ2-7; possibly TRBD2 for D (6 bases). V dropped 7 bases and J dropped 7 bases, with 17 bases sitting between them. Germline CDR1 and CDR2: SQVTM and ANQGSEA. This CDR3 has 12 amino acids.

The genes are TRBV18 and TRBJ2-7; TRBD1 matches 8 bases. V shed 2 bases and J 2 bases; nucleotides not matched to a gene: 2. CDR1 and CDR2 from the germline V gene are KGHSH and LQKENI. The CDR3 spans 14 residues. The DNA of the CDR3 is TGTGCCAGCTCACCAGGGACAGGAGCCTACGAGCAGTACGTC. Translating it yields CASSPGTGAYEQYV.

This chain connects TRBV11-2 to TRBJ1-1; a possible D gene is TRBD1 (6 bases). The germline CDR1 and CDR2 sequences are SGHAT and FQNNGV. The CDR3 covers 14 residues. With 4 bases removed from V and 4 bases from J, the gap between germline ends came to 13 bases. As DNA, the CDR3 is TGTGCCAGCAGCTCTGACAGGCCGCGCACTGAAGCTTTCTTT. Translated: CASSSDRPRTEAFF. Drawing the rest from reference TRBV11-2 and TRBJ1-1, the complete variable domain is EAGVAQSPRYKIIEKRQSVAFWCNPISGHATLYWYQQILGQGPKLLIQFQNNGVVDDSQLPKDRFSAERLKGVDSTLKIQPAKLEDSAVYLCASSSDRPRTEAFFGQGTRLTVV.

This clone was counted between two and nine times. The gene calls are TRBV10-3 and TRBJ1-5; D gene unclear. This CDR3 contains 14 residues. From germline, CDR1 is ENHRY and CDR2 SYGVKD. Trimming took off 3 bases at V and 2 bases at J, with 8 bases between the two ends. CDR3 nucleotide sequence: TGTGCCATCAGTGATTCCGTTGGCAATCAGCCCCAGCATTTT. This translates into CAISDSVGNQPQHF.

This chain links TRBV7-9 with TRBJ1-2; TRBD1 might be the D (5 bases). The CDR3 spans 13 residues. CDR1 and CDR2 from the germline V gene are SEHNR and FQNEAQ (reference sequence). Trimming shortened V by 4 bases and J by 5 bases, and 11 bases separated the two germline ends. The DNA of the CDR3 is TGTGCCAGCAGCTCCGCGGGGCGGTATGGCTACACCTTC. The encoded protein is CASSSAGRYGYTF.

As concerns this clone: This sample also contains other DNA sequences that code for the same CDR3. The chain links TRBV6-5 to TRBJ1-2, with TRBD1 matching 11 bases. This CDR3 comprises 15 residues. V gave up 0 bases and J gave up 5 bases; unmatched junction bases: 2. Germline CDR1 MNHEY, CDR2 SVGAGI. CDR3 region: CASSYSGTGGYGYTF. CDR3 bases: TGTGCCAGCAGTTACTCGGGGACAGGGGGATATGGCTACACCTTC.

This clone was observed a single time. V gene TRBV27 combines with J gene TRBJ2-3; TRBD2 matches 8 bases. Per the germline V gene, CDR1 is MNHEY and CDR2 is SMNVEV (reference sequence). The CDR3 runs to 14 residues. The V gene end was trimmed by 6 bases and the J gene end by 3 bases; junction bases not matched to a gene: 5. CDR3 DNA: TGTGCCAGCAGGGGACTAGGGTGGACAGATACGCAGTATTTT. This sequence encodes CASRGLGWTDTQYF.

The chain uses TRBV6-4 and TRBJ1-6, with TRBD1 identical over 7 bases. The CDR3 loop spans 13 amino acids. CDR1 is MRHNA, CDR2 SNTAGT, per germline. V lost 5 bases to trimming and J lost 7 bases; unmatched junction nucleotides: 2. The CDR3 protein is CASSSDRNSPLHF. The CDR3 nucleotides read TGTGCCAGCAGTTCGGACAGGAATTCACCCCTCCACTTT.

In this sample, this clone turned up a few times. CDR3 coding DNA: TGTGCCAGCAGCCACCGGCTAGCCCTCTCTGGGGCCAACGTCCTGACTTTC. It specifies CASSHRLALSGANVLTF. The chain links TRBV5-4 to TRBJ2-6; D might be TRBD2 (5 bases). Per germline, CDR1 SGHNT and CDR2 YYREEE (reference sequence). Trimming stripped 4 bases from V and 0 bases from J, with 14 bases between. The CDR3 has 17 amino acids.

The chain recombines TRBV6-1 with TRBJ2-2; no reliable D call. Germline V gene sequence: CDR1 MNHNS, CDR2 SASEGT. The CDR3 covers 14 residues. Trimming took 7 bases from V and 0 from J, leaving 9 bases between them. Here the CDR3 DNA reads TGTGCCAGCAAGTACAATACGAACACCGGGGAGCTGTTTTTT. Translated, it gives CASKYNTNTGELFF.

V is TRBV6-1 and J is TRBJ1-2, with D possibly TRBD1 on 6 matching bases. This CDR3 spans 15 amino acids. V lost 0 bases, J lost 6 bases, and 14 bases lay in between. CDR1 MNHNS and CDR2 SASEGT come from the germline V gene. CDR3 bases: TGTGCCAGCAGTGAAGCGAAAGGGGGAGCTAATGGCTACACCTTC. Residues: CASSEAKGGANGYTF.

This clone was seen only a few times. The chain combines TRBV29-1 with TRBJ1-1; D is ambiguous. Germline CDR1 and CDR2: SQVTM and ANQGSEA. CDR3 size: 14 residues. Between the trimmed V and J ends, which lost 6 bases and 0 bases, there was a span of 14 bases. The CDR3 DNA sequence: TGCAGCGTACCGGTTGGAGGGCTGAACACTGAAGCTTTCTTT. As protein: CSVPVGGLNTEAFF.

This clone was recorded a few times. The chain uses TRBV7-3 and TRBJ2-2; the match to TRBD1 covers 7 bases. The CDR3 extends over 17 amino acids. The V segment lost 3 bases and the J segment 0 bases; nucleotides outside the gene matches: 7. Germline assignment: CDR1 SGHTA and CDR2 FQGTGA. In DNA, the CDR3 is TGTGCCAGCAGCTTGGCCCCAGACAGGGCGAACACCGGGGAGCTGTTTTTT. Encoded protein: CASSLAPDRANTGELFF.

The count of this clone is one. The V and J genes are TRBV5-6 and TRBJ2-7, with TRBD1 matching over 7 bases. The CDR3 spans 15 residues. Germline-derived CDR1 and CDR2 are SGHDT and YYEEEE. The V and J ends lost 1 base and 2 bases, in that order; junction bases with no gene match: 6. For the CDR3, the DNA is TGTGCCAGCAGCTTGTTATCGGGACAGCCCTACGAGCAGTACTTC. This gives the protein CASSLLSGQPYEQYF.

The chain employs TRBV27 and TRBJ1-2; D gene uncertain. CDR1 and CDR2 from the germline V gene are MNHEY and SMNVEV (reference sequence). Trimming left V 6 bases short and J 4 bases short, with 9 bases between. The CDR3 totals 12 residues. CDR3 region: CASRGSLYGYTF. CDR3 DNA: TGTGCCAGCAGAGGTAGCCTCTATGGCTACACCTTC.

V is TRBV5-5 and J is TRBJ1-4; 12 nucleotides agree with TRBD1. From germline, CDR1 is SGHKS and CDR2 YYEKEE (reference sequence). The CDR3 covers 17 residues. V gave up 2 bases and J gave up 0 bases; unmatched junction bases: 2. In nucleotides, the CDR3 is TGTGCCAGCAGCTTTAGGGACAGGGGGCCAACTAATGAAAAACTGTTTTTT. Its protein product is CASSFRDRGPTNEKLFF.